These 15 T cell receptor beta chains share one sample of origin, sequenced in a study of T cells in Graves' hyperthyroidism and ophthalmopathy. Researchers took RNA transcripts and amplified the TCR beta CDR3 regions from them. The HTBI primer set drove a first-round RT-PCR of the TCR CDR3. TCRdb used MiXCR to reprocess the multiplex PCR reads, holding one entry per CDR3 protein. The data hold approximately 600,000 distinct CDR3 sequences, with around 21% observed a single time. The specimen sequenced was blood. These receptors were obtained from a man aged 25-45 years with Graves' ophthalmopathy.

This clonotype has just a few counts. With a much larger clone just one base away, this may be a read error. This chain links TRBV18 with TRBJ2-1; TRBD1 matches at 10 bases. The CDR3 length is 15 residues. Germline trimming cut 1 base from V and 3 bases from J; bases unmatched to any gene: 0. CDR1 and CDR2 from the germline V gene are KGHSH and LQKENI. The CDR3 loop is CASSPRTGGYNEQFF. CDR3 nucleotides: TGTGCCAGCTCACCACGGACAGGGGGCTACAATGAGCAGTTCTTC.

Ten or more counts support this clonotype. The CDR3 protein is CASSPQGTSTTYEQYF. The CDR3 DNA sequence: TGTGCCAGCAGTCCCCAAGGGACTAGCACGACCTACGAGCAGTACTTC. The rearrangement joins TRBV28 to TRBJ2-7, with 9 positions matching TRBD2. Looked up from germline, CDR1 is MDHEN and CDR2 is SYDVKM. The CDR3 covers 16 residues. Trimming cost V 5 bases and J 2 bases; bases outside gene matches: 10.

This clonotype has a count of ten or more. The genes are TRBV7-2 and TRBJ2-2; 8 bases are a match to TRBD2. The V segment lost 1 base and the J segment 4 bases; nucleotides outside the gene matches: 2. The CDR3 totals 15 residues. Germline CDR1 is SGHTA and CDR2 is FQGNSA. The CDR3 sequence: CASSLVLAVTGELFF. In DNA form, the CDR3 reads TGTGCCAGCAGCTTAGTACTAGCGGTCACCGGGGAGCTGTTTTTT.

This clonotype has just a few counts. The chain has TRBV28 and TRBJ2-5; D is ambiguous. The CDR3 spans 13 residues. CDR1 MDHEN and CDR2 SYDVKM come from the germline V gene. Trimming left V 10 bases short and J 5 bases short, with 17 bases between. CDR3 amino acids: CATARPLQETQYF. CDR3 sequence (DNA): TGTGCCACCGCGAGGCCTCTGCAGGAGACCCAGTACTTC.

This clonotype was seen many times. The chain recombines TRBV5-1 with TRBJ2-3, with D unclear. V was cut by 4 bases and J by 3 bases, with 12 bases left in between. The CDR3 consists of 14 residues. Germline assignment: CDR1 SGHRS and CDR2 YFSETQ. The CDR3 reads CASSPESGTDTQYF. The CDR3 coding sequence is TGCGCCAGCAGCCCCGAAAGTGGAACAGATACGCAGTATTTT.

The CDR3 spells CASMSLAGSGELFF. Written as DNA, the CDR3 is TGTGCCAGCATGTCGTTAGCGGGATCCGGGGAGCTGTTTTTT. The chain employs TRBV27 and TRBJ2-2, with 8 nucleotides matching TRBD2. The CDR3 runs 14 residues. The germline V gene has CDR1 MNHEY and CDR2 SMNVEV (reference sequence). V gave up 7 bases and J gave up 6 bases; unmatched junction bases: 7.

This sequence joins TRBV28 and TRBJ1-3; D remains unclear. The CDR3 has 12 residues. The germline gives CDR1 MDHEN, CDR2 SYDVKM. V gave up 7 bases and J gave up 2 bases, with 6 bases separating them. CDR3 residues: CASINTGNTIYF. The CDR3 nucleotides are TGTGCCAGCATTAACACTGGAAACACCATATATTTT.

This clonotype has only a few counts. The rearrangement joins TRBV4-1 to TRBJ1-6; 7 bases match TRBD1. The CDR3 totals 15 residues. Germline V gene data show CDR1 as MGHRA and CDR2 as YSYEKL. V lost 4 bases and J lost 7; bases outside the gene matches: 7. This CDR3 is CASSRVQGENSPLHF. CDR3 nucleotide sequence: TGCGCCAGCAGCCGGGTTCAGGGGGAGAATTCACCCCTCCACTTT.

The rearrangement joins TRBV5-1 to TRBJ1-1; D unclear. The germline gives CDR1 SGHRS, CDR2 YFSETQ. Trimming removed 0 bases at V and 1 base at J, with 7 bases between. The CDR3 covers 14 residues. CDR3 in amino acids: CASSLVFPNTEAFF. CDR3 DNA: TGCGCCAGCAGCTTGGTATTTCCGAACACTGAAGCTTTCTTT.

This clonotype has a count of ten or more. The CDR3 DNA follows: TGTGCCAGCAGCTTGGACAGGGCCGGCTACAATGAGCAGTTCTTC. Protein: CASSLDRAGYNEQFF. The chain couples TRBV11-1 to TRBJ2-1; 8 positions agree with TRBD1. Germline V gives CDR1 SGHAT, CDR2 FQDESV (reference sequence). The length of the CDR3 is 15 residues. J lost 3 bases, V lost 3 bases, and 4 bases had no gene match.

The chain joins TRBV20-1 to TRBJ2-5; 7 nucleotides align to TRBD2. Germline V gives CDR1 DFQATT, CDR2 SNEGSKA (reference sequence). This CDR3 has 14 residues. Trimming cost V 5 bases and J 6 bases; bases outside gene matches: 12. In DNA, the CDR3 is TGCAGTGCTCTCCCGGGGGGAGGGTTGAAGACCCAGTACTTC. It yields the protein CSALPGGGLKTQYF.

This clonotype has just a few counts. The chain has TRBV11-2 and TRBJ2-5; 9 nucleotides match TRBD1. With 5 bases clipped from V and 4 bases from J, the junction kept 5 bases outside the gene matches. In germline, CDR1 is SGHAT, CDR2 FQNNGV. The CDR3 totals 14 residues. In DNA form, the CDR3 reads TGTGCCAGCAGCGCACAGGGGGCTCGAGAGACCCAGTACTTC. Translating gives CASSAQGARETQYF.

As regards this clonotype: The junction differs from germline at one of its ends, possibly a read error. The V gene is TRBV3-1, the J gene TRBJ1-4, with D uncertain. There are 14 residues in the CDR3. Germline CDR1 LGHDT, CDR2 YNNKEL (reference sequence). Here the CDR3 reads CASSQGGAGEKLFF. The CDR3 DNA reads TGTGCCAGCAGTCAAGGAGGAGCAGGTGAAAAACTGTTTTTT.

This clonotype was picked up many times. The V and J genes are TRBV28 and TRBJ2-1; 11 bases line up with TRBD1. V lost 6 bases, J lost 3 bases, and 13 bases stayed unmatched. Germline V gene data show CDR1 as MDHEN and CDR2 as SYDVKM. This CDR3 has 18 amino acids. Written as DNA, the CDR3 is TGTGCCAGCAGCTCCGACCCCAGGACAGGGGGCGTCTACAATGAGCAGTTCTTC. Translated, it gives CASSSDPRTGGVYNEQFF. The whole variable domain, filled in from reference TRBV28 and TRBJ2-1, reads DVKVTQSSRYLVKRTGEKVFLECVQDMDHENMFWYRQDPGLGLRLIYFSYDVKMKEKGDIPEGYSVSREKKERFSLILESASTNQTSMYLCASSSDPRTGGVYNEQFFGPGTRLTVL.

This clonotype appeared a few times. The V call is TRBV20-1, the J call TRBJ2-7, with 8 bases matching TRBD1. The CDR3 is 14 residues long. CDR1 is DFQATT, CDR2 SNEGSKA, per germline (reference sequence). The CDR3 DNA sequence: TGCGGATCTAGATCGAGACAGGGGCCCTACGAGCAGTACTTC. Protein: CGSRSRQGPYEQYF.